One sample yielded the 20 T cell receptor beta chains listed below, sequenced in a study of vaccination effects on CD4 cells after COVID-19 (dated 2022 in TCRdb). The ViraFEST assay stimulated PBMC with viral peptide pools and then used TCR sequencing to identify antigen-specific CD4+ T cell clonotypes by expansion. After roughly 11 days of culture, CD4+ T cells were isolated with the EasySep CD4+ T cell isolation kit. Participants received two doses of either the BNT162b2 or the mRNA-1273 mRNA SARS-CoV-2 vaccine. The library relied on the immunoSEQ multiplex PCR assay. The table comes from immuneACCESS by way of TCRdb, which keeps in-frame sequences with V and J called. Part of the clones is missing from these tables; in studies checked, under half for an unresolved V gene and the rest for unknown reasons. In all, the sample holds about 59,000 clones, and around 82% of those were seen once. The biggest ten clones account for 2% of the sample.

Which antigens these TCRs recognize remains unknown. The sample was CD4+ T cells from PBMCs cultured with HCoV-OC43 spike peptides, taken after COVID-19 vaccination. The sample's cell subset or site, from its label and the paper: HCoV-OC43 spike overlapping peptide pool stimulation. Every receptor here comes from a human donor who received a COVID-19 vaccine.

The rearrangement joins TRBV6-6 to TRBJ2-7, with D possibly called TRBD1 or TRBD2 (6 bases each). Germline CDR1 reads MNHNY; CDR2 reads SVGAGI (reference sequence). The CDR3 consists of 14 residues. With 6 bases removed from V and 4 bases from J, the gap between germline ends came to 16 bases. The CDR3 region is CASSVVGGPYEQYV. The CDR3 DNA reads as TGTGCCAGCAGCGTCGTGGGGGGCCCGTACGAGCAGTACGTC.

This chain joins TRBV6-4 and TRBJ2-1; 12 bases align to TRBD2. The CDR3 covers 16 residues. CDR1 and CDR2 from the germline V gene are MRHNA and SNTAGT. The junction had 5 bases not matched to a gene; V was cut back by 0 bases and J by 8 bases. The CDR3 DNA is TGTGCCAGCAGTGACTCGTCTAGCGGGGGGGCGCATGAGCAGTTCTTC. Protein product: CASSDSSSGGAHEQFF.

This clone has a single count. This chain joins TRBV5-1 and TRBJ2-5; 10 nucleotides agree with TRBD2. V lost 1 base to trimming and J lost 3 bases; unmatched junction nucleotides: 6. Germline CDR1 is SGHRS and CDR2 is YFSETQ. The CDR3 spans 16 residues. CDR3 nucleotides: TGCGCCAGCAGCTTGTCACCTAGCGGGGGCGAAGAGACCCAGTACTTC. This translates into CASSLSPSGGEETQYF.

V usage is TRBV7-3 and J usage is TRBJ1-1, with D perhaps TRBD1 (6 bases). The V gene's germline CDR1 is SGHTA and CDR2 FQGTGA. Trimming took 5 bases from V and 0 from J, leaving 10 bases between them. This CDR3 region has 14 residues. The CDR3 is CASSPGDLNTEAFF. The CDR3, as DNA: TGTGCCAGCAGCCCAGGGGATCTGAACACTGAAGCTTTCTTT.

Of note for this clone: In the same sample, other DNA sequences code for this CDR3. This rearrangement joins TRBV12-3 or TRBV12-4 to TRBJ2-5, with D hard to call. CDR3 size: 11 residues. V dropped 3 bases and J dropped 4 bases, with 3 bases sitting between them. Written as DNA, the CDR3 is TGTGCCAGCAGTTTGAGAGAGACCCAGTACTTC. Translated: CASSLRETQYF.

The rearrangement joins TRBV25-1 to TRBJ1-4, with no clear D. Germline V gene sequence: CDR1 MGHDK, CDR2 SYGVNS. The V end was cut by 6 bases, the J end by 8 bases, with 16 bases between. CDR3 size: 14 residues. The CDR3 coding sequence is TGTGCCAGCAGCTTGACCGACCCTAGGGAAAAACTGTTTTTT. As protein: CASSLTDPREKLFF.

The gene calls are TRBV6-5 and TRBJ1-1; no clear D gene. CDR3 length: 13 amino acids. Germline CDR1 reads MNHEY; CDR2 reads SVGAGI. Trimming stripped 2 bases from V and 2 bases from J, with 6 bases between. Here the CDR3 DNA reads TGTGCCAGCAGTTACGAGGCCAACACTGAAGCTTTCTTT. Its translation: CASSYEANTEAFF.

V gene TRBV28 combines with J gene TRBJ1-5; possibly TRBD1 for D (5 bases). The V gene lost 6 bases and the J gene lost 1 base, with 13 bases spanning the gap. This CDR3 comprises 15 residues. Germline lookup yields CDR1 MDHEN and CDR2 SYDVKM. The CDR3 bases are TGTGCCAGCAGGTTGACAGAAAGGAGCAATCAGCCCCAGCATTTT. This sequence encodes CASRLTERSNQPQHF.

The chain links TRBV2 to TRBJ2-3; no clear D gene. Trimming took 7 bases from V and 2 from J, leaving 7 bases between them. CDR3 size: 12 residues. Germline-derived CDR1 and CDR2 are SNHLY and FYNNEI. The CDR3 DNA reads as TGTGCCAGCACATCTGTCACAGATACGCAGTATTTT. It is translated as CASTSVTDTQYF.

The genes are TRBV12-5 and TRBJ2-7; tentative D call: TRBD1 (5 bases). In germline, CDR1 is LGHNT, CDR2 FRNRAP. The V and J ends lost 5 bases and 6 bases respectively, with 14 bases between them. The CDR3 consists of 13 residues. The CDR3 sequence: CASGLSRVGEQYV. CDR3 nucleotide sequence: TGTGCTAGTGGTCTCTCCAGGGTTGGCGAGCAGTACGTC.

This clone came up once. The gene calls are TRBV5-1 and TRBJ2-3; D is unclear. Between the trimmed V and J ends, which lost 0 bases and 4 bases, there was a span of 6 bases. The CDR3 spans 13 residues. CDR1 SGHRS and CDR2 YFSETQ come from the germline V gene. The CDR3 nucleotides read TGCGCCAGCAGCTTGGATTGGTCAGATACGCAGTATTTT. Its protein is CASSLDWSDTQYF.

This sequence joins TRBV2 and TRBJ1-6; 8 bases align to TRBD1. Losses at the gene ends were 5 bases for V and 6 bases for J; bases not matched to a gene: 3. CDR3 length: 14 amino acids. The V gene's germline CDR1 is SNHLY and CDR2 FYNNEI. The CDR3 bases are TGTGCCAGCAGTTTGGACAGGGCTAATTCACCCCTCCACTTT. Translation: CASSLDRANSPLHF.

The chain is built from TRBV24-1 and TRBJ2-7; no reliable D call. Between the trimmed V and J ends, which lost 1 base and 3 bases, there was a span of 9 bases. Germline CDR1 reads KGHDR; CDR2 reads SFDVKD. The CDR3 is 14 amino acids. CDR3 loop: CATSDFPCLYEQYV. CDR3 nucleotide sequence: TGTGCCACCAGTGATTTCCCTTGTCTCTACGAGCAGTACGTC.

The chain has TRBV2 and TRBJ2-5; no clear D. CDR1 and CDR2 (germline): SNHLY, FYNNEI. With 2 bases removed from V and 5 bases from J, the gap between germline ends came to 9 bases. The CDR3 runs to 13 residues. The CDR3 region has the DNA TGTGCCAGCAGTGAAACGGACGGGGAGACCCAGTACTTC. This codes for CASSETDGETQYF.

The CDR3 region is CASSLLDRKKGTQYF. CDR3 sequence (DNA): TGTGCCAGCAGTTTGCTGGACCGGAAAAAAGGTACGCAGTATTTT. This sequence joins TRBV28 and TRBJ2-3; the D is unclear. Between the trimmed V and J ends, which lost 3 bases and 8 bases, there was a span of 18 bases. Germline V gene sequence: CDR1 MDHEN, CDR2 SYDVKM. This CDR3 spans 15 amino acids.

V gene TRBV29-1 combines with J gene TRBJ2-5; D is perhaps TRBD1 or TRBD2 (5 bases each). The length of the CDR3 is 13 residues. Between the trimmed V and J ends, which lost 2 bases and 2 bases, there was a span of 9 bases. Looked up from germline, CDR1 is SQVTM and CDR2 is ANQGSEA. The CDR3 bases are TGCAGCGTTGAAACGGGACCGCAAGAGACCCAGTACTTC. Translation: CSVETGPQETQYF.

V and J are TRBV7-8 and TRBJ2-5; D is perhaps TRBD2 (5 bases). Germline CDR1 SGHVS, CDR2 FQNEAQ. CDR3 length: 11 amino acids. Between the trimmed V and J ends, which lost 5 bases and 5 bases, there was a span of 6 bases. CDR3 nucleotides: TGTGCCAGCAGCCCGGGGGAGACCCAGTACTTC. It is translated as CASSPGETQYF.

V gene TRBV30 combines with J gene TRBJ2-5; perhaps TRBD2 as D (6 bases). CDR3 size: 13 residues. Looked up from germline, CDR1 is GTSNPN and CDR2 is SVGIG (reference sequence). The V end lost 0 bases, the J end lost 2 bases, and 7 bases lay between the germline ends. CDR3 sequence (DNA): TGTGCCTGGAGTGTACTAGCACAAGAGACCCAGTACTTC. Protein sequence: CAWSVLAQETQYF.

This chain uses TRBV14 with TRBJ1-4; 12 bases are a match to TRBD1. The germline V gene encodes CDR1 SGHDN and CDR2 FVKESK. This CDR3 comprises 15 residues. V gave up 4 bases and J gave up 9 bases; unmatched junction bases: 6. The CDR3 here is CASSPTGQGAQKLFF. As DNA, the CDR3 is TGTGCCAGCAGCCCTACGGGACAGGGGGCACAAAAACTGTTTTTT.

The CDR3 loop is CASSLGTNQETQYF. The CDR3 DNA sequence: TGTGCCAGCAGCCTGGGGACCAATCAAGAGACCCAGTACTTC. V usage is TRBV4-2 and J usage is TRBJ2-5; perhaps D is TRBD1 or TRBD2 (5 bases each). Trimming took 4 bases from V and 2 from J, leaving 11 bases between them. Germline V gene sequence: CDR1 LGHNA, CDR2 YNFKEQ. The CDR3 totals 14 residues.